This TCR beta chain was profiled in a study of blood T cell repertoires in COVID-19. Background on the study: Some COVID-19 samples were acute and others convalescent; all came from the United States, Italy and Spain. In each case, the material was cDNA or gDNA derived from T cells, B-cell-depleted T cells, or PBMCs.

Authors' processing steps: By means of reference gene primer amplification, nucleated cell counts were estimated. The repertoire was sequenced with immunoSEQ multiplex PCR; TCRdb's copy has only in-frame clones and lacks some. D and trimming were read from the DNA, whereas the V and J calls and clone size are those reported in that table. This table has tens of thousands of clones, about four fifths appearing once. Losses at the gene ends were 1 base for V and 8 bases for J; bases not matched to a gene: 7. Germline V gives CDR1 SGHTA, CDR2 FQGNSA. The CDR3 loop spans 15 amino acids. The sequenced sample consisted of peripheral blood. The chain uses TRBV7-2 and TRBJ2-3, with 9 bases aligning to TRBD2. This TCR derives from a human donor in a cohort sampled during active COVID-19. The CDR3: CASSLGGLAGSTQYF. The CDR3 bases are TGTGCCAGCAGCTTAGGTGGCCTAGCGGGGAGTACGCAGTATTTT.